This TCR beta chain was profiled in a study of cytomegalovirus exposure and HLA in healthy donors (dated by TCRdb to 2017 to 2019). Broadly, across the study: According to an earlier analysis of 550 to 700 of the donors, 200 million or so T cells yielded 100 million or so unique TCR beta sequences and more than 250 Gb of sequence data. An early release that covered around 590 HLA-typed donors contained approximately 290 gigabases of sequencing data and around 80 million unique TCR sequences. The genetic ancestry cluster associated with self-reported Caucasian donors included over 80% of the 300 to 450 genotyped donors. The study aimed to test whether cataloging public T cell receptors could reveal signatures of past pathogen exposure. The study profiled the T cell repertoires of under 700 subjects by immunosequencing and related them to cytomegalovirus serostatus. Along with the roughly 610-subject first cohort, a separate validation cohort of approximately 110 different subjects was used. The study combined high-throughput TCR immunosequencing, statistical association of individual TCRs with disease status, and machine learning to predict cytomegalovirus infection status. A later analysis re-analyzed previously published TCR beta repertoires from 666 donors and added high-resolution HLA genotyping to study TCR occurrence patterns. Rather than using new phenotypic data, the later analysis identified candidate immune exposures from TCR beta sequences and from how often those sequences occurred across donors. An earlier analysis of 500 to 750 of the donors applied high-throughput TCR beta sequencing to assess whether each TCR beta V gene segment acted as functional or pseudogenic. Donor age, sex, ethnicity and CMV serostatus were compiled together with the repertoire data. Genome-wide SNP genotypes for about 65% of the 666 donors were used in a later genetic analysis, which treated that subset as a discovery cohort. All discovery cohort repertoires had been generated using a single sequencing platform. Class I and class II HLA loci were covered by the typing at four-digit resolution. Typing coverage varied by locus: roughly 620-640 donors for A, B, C, DRB1 and DQB1; roughly 560 for DQA1; more than 600 for DPA1; roughly 450 for DPB1. Because of strong linkage in the cohort, a few DR-DQ haplotypes were treated as single units for association and clustering. Among about 400 genotyped donors of the cohort, an average of approximately 200,000 unique TCR beta nucleotide sequences was sequenced per donor, of which about 18% were non-productive.

Notes on this clone: It lacks a known antigen. No base qualities exist here, and no much larger clone lies one base off it. Within the sample, other DNA sequences also encode this same CDR3.

The paper's findings and limits, for the study overall: A later analysis associated 17,000 or so TCR beta sequences with specific HLA alleles at a false discovery rate of 0.05. Linkage disequilibrium might explain the correlated functional status among segregating V segments, but an unknown experimental factor could not be excluded. This cohort had only TCR beta chains sequenced, and the lack of alpha or paired-chain data limited which features could be detected. Compared with the approximately 670-donor mean, donors in an Asian-associated ancestry cluster had fewer N-insertions in productive TCRs, according to a later genetic analysis. Most TCR sequences were observed very rarely across donors, whereas some public TCRs were present in many individuals. The study listed 164 TCR beta chains as associated with cytomegalovirus. A further reported finding was that TCR beta sequences accurately predicted the HLA-A and HLA-B alleles for most subjects in the first cohort. The 87-base-pair reads could not distinguish some IMGT-functional V segments, including TRBV6-2 and TRBV6-3, so those segments were excluded. Roughly uniform sequencing depth across donors was assumed in presence/absence analyses, although this assumption may not hold. According to a later analysis, parvovirus B19, influenza, CMV and Epstein-Barr virus appeared linked to several top co-occurrence clusters. V-gene and J-gene trimming of TCR beta chains was associated with a missense DCLRE1C variant in a later genetic analysis, and the association was replicated in an independent cohort. In vitro tests confirmed that three of the cytomegalovirus-associated TCR beta chains recognize cytomegalovirus antigens. In an earlier analysis of more than 500 of the donors, most TCR beta V segments appeared in productive rearrangements about 87% or about 30% of the time, broadly matching IMGT annotations. Strong co-occurrence of HLA alleles, especially DR and DQ, made assigning TCR associations to individual alleles difficult. Because HLA typing was unavailable for some donors at each locus, only the typed subset was used in association tests. Compared with equally common non-associated chains, HLA-associated TCR beta chains in a later analysis were more clonally expanded and had lower generation probabilities. CMV serostatus was the only immune exposure information available for the cohort. According to a later analysis, TCR association rates differed among HLA loci, with DRB1 alleles showing the most associated TCRs and HLA-C alleles showing the fewest. Cytomegalovirus status was reported to be diagnosed by the classifier with high specificity and sensitivity in both the original and validation cohorts. Over 15 rarely observed V segments, including chromosome 9 orphons, were excluded from the earlier analysis of approximately 500 of the donors because counts were too low. A cluster of highly shared sequence variants was judged likely to represent a technical artifact of the sequencing pipeline. According to the authors, the approach could potentially be generalized to other disease states and immunological phenotypes. Most CMV-associated TCR beta chains appeared to be HLA-restricted in a later analysis, and the HLA associations seemed to be driven largely by CMV exposure.

In total, approximately 700 healthy bone marrow donors made up the cohort. At the time of sampling, all cohort members were nominally healthy, though unrecorded immune exposures were likely present. The donor was CMV seronegative and belonged to the group of around 350 seronegative cohort members. A peripheral blood sample was provided by each donor, and peripheral blood mononuclear cells were used for TCR beta sequencing. Genomic DNA was extracted from the blood cell samples with the Qiagen DNeasy Blood Extraction Kit. V and J are trimmed by 0 bases and 0 bases, and the gene matches miss 3 bases of the junction. CDR1 SGHDT and CDR2 YYEEEE were looked up in the germline V gene. Including the terminal cysteine and phenylalanine, the CDR3 comprises 16 residues. Of all the DNA, just the CDR3 is kept, 48 bases in frame from base 1. Library preparation employed the immunoSEQ multiplex PCR assay. For the multiplex PCR, a mixture combining 60 forward primers for TCR Vbeta segments and 13 reverse primers for TCR Jbeta segments was used. A multiplex PCR assay on genomic DNA amplified the CDR3 region of rearranged TCR beta genes. On the Illumina HiSeq System, the amplified TCR beta libraries were sequenced as 87-base-pair reads. The paper's data handling went like this. Across the 500 to 700 repertoires, a later analysis counted tens of millions of unique TCR beta chains, 9.5 million to 12 million of which were shared by at least two donors. A nearest-neighbor algorithm error-corrected the raw reads and collapsed the reads into unique sequences, merging closely related sequences to remove PCR and sequencing errors. Alignment of CDR3 sequences to IMGT reference sequences was used to assign V, D and J gene segments. Each retained sequence needed at least a six-nucleotide match to both a V gene segment and a J gene segment. Rearrangements were classified as productive when the CDR3 lacked stop codons and remained in frame with V and J, and all other rearrangements were classified as non-productive. Following IMGT convention, CDR3 was defined as the stretch from the second conserved V-encoded cysteine up to the conserved J-encoded phenylalanine. The earlier analysis of 587 of the donors excluded sequences that lacked an unambiguous match to a single V gene segment. An earlier analysis of fewer than 650 of the donors classified V segments as functional when productive rearrangements were above 56.7% and as segregating when the standard deviation between donors was above 5%. To diagnose cytomegalovirus status from the catalog of TCR beta chain sequences, a statistical classification framework was built. A later analysis assigned V and J genes by comparing TCR nucleotide sequences with IMGT/GENE-DB human TR gene sequences. Using the TCRdist pipeline, a later analysis assigned CDR3 sequences along with most-parsimonious VDJ recombination scenarios. In a later analysis, each TCR beta chain was defined by its CDR3 amino acid sequence together with its V-gene family, and reads lacking a unique V-gene family were excluded. In a later analysis, some 600 highly shared, low-generation-probability nucleotide sequences were removed to address suspected cross-contamination and a sequencing artifact. For each public chain, a later analysis derived a clonal expansion index from normalized ranks of inferred template counts within each repertoire. In a later analysis, generation probabilities were computed with a VDJ recombination model fitted to out-of-frame rearrangements, and the resulting probabilities were checked against IGoR. A later analysis scored TCR-TCR, TCR-HLA and TCR-CMV co-occurrence with hypergeometric tests, applying a repertoire-size bias correction to TCR pairs. False discovery rates were estimated in a later analysis by permuting HLA or CMV assignments 20 times. In a later analysis, co-occurring TCRs were grouped using DBSCAN, with TCRdist sequence similarity added in when clustering inside HLA-allele-positive subsets. Co-occurrence clustering excluded repertoires with fewer than 30,000 or more than 120,000 public chains, plus five with anomalous nucleotide sharing. Sourced from immuneACCESS, this table was stored by TCRdb with only in-frame sequences that have V and J called. A share of the clones is absent; for the studies checked, an unresolved V gene accounts for under half, and the remainder has no known explanation. The V and J calls and clone size are taken from that table; D and trimming were inferred from the DNA. For this sample the table gives about 170,000 clones, of which around four fifths were detected only once. The top ten clonotypes cover 1.2% of the sample.

This chain joins TRBV5-6 to TRBJ1-1, with TRBD1 matching 9 junction bases. What was sequenced was PBMCs. This clonotype was sampled from a boy aged 2 to 10 in good health and CMV-seronegative. The CDR3 in this case is CASSLEGQGVNTEAFF. The DNA sequence is given as TGTGCCAGCAGCTTGGAGGGACAGGGTGTGAACACTGAAGCTTTCTTT.